This T cell receptor (beta chain) was captured in a study of blood T cell repertoires in COVID-19. The CDR3 has 14 residues. The germline CDR1 and CDR2 sequences are SEHNR and FQNEAQ (reference sequence). The V and J ends lost 1 base and 4 bases, in that order; junction bases with no gene match: 3. Profiling relied on immunoSEQ multiplex PCR, and the TCRdb table lists in-frame clones only, not all of them. The sample lists about 190,000 clones; around 90% were seen once. Sequenced sample: peripheral blood. The receptor was derived from a man in his forties with acute or convalescent COVID-19. The V and J genes are TRBV7-9 and TRBJ1-2; 7 nucleotides agree with TRBD1. The CDR3 nucleotides read TGTGCCAGCAGCTTAGTGGGACAGACCTATGGCTACACCTTC. As protein: CASSLVGQTYGYTF.